This T cell receptor (beta chain) was sequenced for a study of OX40 agonist ivuxolimab in advanced cancers. Measured with immunoSEQ multiplex PCR; TCRdb has only the in-frame clones, and not every one. The table includes around 100,000 clones, approximately 89% detected once. At cycle 4 day 1, cycle 7 day 1, and baseline, blood was sampled. About this clone itself: Other DNA sequences in this specimen translate into the identical CDR3.

The sequenced sample was CD4+ or CD8+ T cells sorted from blood, obtained in a trial of the OX40 agonist ivuxolimab. The TCR originated in an adult with an advanced solid tumor such as melanoma, head and neck, liver or kidney cancer.

Written as DNA, the CDR3 is TGTGCCAGCAGCTTGCAGGGCATGAACACTGAAGCTTTCTTT. This codes for CASSLQGMNTEAFF. V gene TRBV5-4 combines with J gene TRBJ1-1; weak D call: TRBD1 (5 bases). Deletions cut 1 base from V and 0 bases from J, with 7 bases between. CDR1 is SGHNT and CDR2 is YYREEE in the germline V gene (reference sequence). The CDR3 consists of 14 residues.